These 17 T cell receptor beta chains share one sample of origin, sequenced in a study of human T cells and chemical hapten exposure. The time point is: patch test 1, 2 weeks after DPC sensitization. Treatment indicated: therapeutic diphenylcyclopropenone sensitization with weekly scalp DPC. MiXCR was run by TCRdb on the RACE reads, yielding one entry per CDR3 protein. The sample holds about 49,000 distinct CDR3 sequences, around 9.3% seen once. The sample was whole blood, taken in connection with sensitization to the hapten diphenylcyclopropenone (DPC). The receptors were sampled from a woman between 50 and 59 years old with alopecia areata. Some clones in this sample may be carry-over from other donors' samples.

This clonotype appeared a few times. J is TRBJ2-1 and V is TRBV12-3 or TRBV12-4; 10 nucleotides agree with TRBD2. CDR3 length: 20 amino acids. V lost 5 bases and J lost 0; bases outside the gene matches: 16. The DNA for the CDR3 is TGTGCCAGCAGTCCCGCTAGCGGGAGAAATGAAATGAGCTCCTACAATGAGCAGTTCTTC. Translating it yields CASSPASGRNEMSSYNEQFF.

This clonotype was found many times. The CDR3 DNA sequence: TGCAGCGGCTGGACAGGGCCTCAAAACATTCAGTACTTC. Its protein product is CSGWTGPQNIQYF. The rearrangement links TRBV29-1 to TRBJ2-4; the match to TRBD1 covers 8 bases. This CDR3 is built from 13 residues. From germline, CDR1 is SQVTM and CDR2 ANQGSEA. V lost 7 bases and J lost 5; bases outside the gene matches: 7.

This clonotype was detected only a few times. This chain uses TRBV29-1 with TRBJ1-1, with 7 bases lining up with TRBD1. V gave up 4 bases and J gave up 6 bases; unmatched junction bases: 5. The CDR3 consists of 12 residues. Germline V gene sequence: CDR1 SQVTM, CDR2 ANQGSEA. The CDR3 spells CSVVRQGAEAFF. In nucleotides, the CDR3 is TGCAGCGTTGTTAGACAGGGTGCTGAAGCTTTCTTT.

In its sample, this clonotype was seen many times. This rearrangement joins TRBV15 to TRBJ1-4; D is unresolved. V shed 2 bases and J shed 7 bases, with 8 bases lying between them. In germline, CDR1 is LNHNV, CDR2 YYDKDF (reference sequence). CDR3 length equals 13 residues. CDR3 amino acids: CATSRKGPEKLFF. Here the CDR3 DNA reads TGTGCCACCAGCAGAAAAGGGCCTGAAAAACTGTTTTTT.

Many counts were recorded for this clonotype. The chain links TRBV20-1 to TRBJ2-2, with 8 bases identical to TRBD1. The CDR3 totals 15 residues. In germline, CDR1 is DFQATT, CDR2 SNEGSKA (reference sequence). Trimming cost V 0 bases and J 7 bases; bases outside gene matches: 7. The CDR3 protein is CSARDPGQGNGELFF. CDR3 nucleotides: TGCAGTGCTAGAGATCCCGGACAGGGTAACGGGGAGCTGTTTTTT.

J is TRBJ1-6 and V is TRBV6-6; weak D call: TRBD1 (5 bases). Looked up from germline, CDR1 is MNHNY and CDR2 is SVGAGI (reference sequence). Trimming pared 0 bases from V and 7 bases from J, leaving 10 bases between. The CDR3 has 15 residues. The CDR3 loop is CASSYSGAGNSPLHF. CDR3 coding DNA: TGTGCCAGCAGTTACTCCGGGGCTGGGAATTCACCCCTCCACTTT.

This rearrangement joins TRBV5-1 to TRBJ1-4; D ambiguous. V lost 0 bases, J lost 0 bases, and 3 bases lay in between. Germline assignment: CDR1 SGHRS and CDR2 YFSETQ. The CDR3 has 14 residues. Written as DNA, the CDR3 is TGCGCCAGCAGCTTGGATACAACTAATGAAAAACTGTTTTTT. Protein product: CASSLDTTNEKLFF.

This chain joins TRBV28 and TRBJ2-3, with D uncertain. The germline CDR1 and CDR2 sequences are MDHEN and SYDVKM. The CDR3 sequence is 10 residues long. The CDR3 here is CAVAEDTQYF. The CDR3, as DNA: TGTGCGGTTGCCGAGGATACGCAGTATTTT. Filled out from reference TRBV28 and TRBJ2-3, the complete variable domain reads DVKVTQSSRYLVKRTGEKVFLECVQDMDHENMFWYRQDPGLGLRLIYFSYDVKMKEKGDIPEGYSVSREKKERFSLILESASTNQTSMYLCAVAEDTQYFGPGTRLTVL.

This clonotype occurred a few times. CDR3 coding DNA: TGCAGCGTTGAATCGGCAGGGGTCTACAATGAGCAGTTCTTC. This translates into CSVESAGVYNEQFF. This sequence joins TRBV29-1 and TRBJ2-1, with D perhaps matching TRBD1 (6 bases). The CDR3 consists of 14 residues. V was shortened by 2 bases and J by 3 bases, with 11 bases between the two germline ends. From germline, CDR1 is SQVTM and CDR2 ANQGSEA.

This rearrangement joins TRBV6-5 to TRBJ1-2, with TRBD1 identical over 9 bases. CDR1 MNHEY and CDR2 SVGAGI come from the germline V gene. The CDR3 runs 15 residues. Trimming at V came to 1 base and at J to 5 bases, leaving 5 bases not matched to a gene. The CDR3 loop is CASSYYRTGDYGYTF. The CDR3 DNA follows: TGTGCCAGCAGTTACTATAGGACAGGGGATTATGGCTACACCTTC.

Many counts were recorded for this clonotype. The genes are TRBV25-1 and TRBJ1-1; 8 bases agree with TRBD1. CDR3 length: 13 residues. With V trimmed by 7 bases and J by 3 bases, 4 bases remained unmatched. Germline assignment: CDR1 MGHDK and CDR2 SYGVNS. CDR3 sequence reads: CASMTGEDTEAFF. The DNA of the CDR3 is TGTGCCAGCATGACAGGGGAGGACACTGAAGCTTTCTTT. The full variable domain, in which reference TRBV25-1 and TRBJ1-1 provide the parts outside the CDR3, is EADIYQTPRYLVIGTGKKITLECSQTMGHDKMYWYQQDPGMELHLIHYSYGVNSTEKGDLSSESTVSRIRTEHFPLTLESARPSHTSQYLCASMTGEDTEAFFGQGTRLTVV.

This clonotype was seen only a few times. The chain links TRBV29-1 to TRBJ1-3, with D unresolved. V was shortened by 4 bases and J by 0 bases, with 7 bases between the two germline ends. The CDR3 has 13 amino acids. Germline lookup yields CDR1 SQVTM and CDR2 ANQGSEA. The CDR3 sequence is CSVGASSGNTIYF. DNA for the CDR3: TGCAGCGTTGGGGCTAGCTCTGGAAACACCATATATTTT.

In this sample, this clonotype turned up a few times. V usage is TRBV10-3 and J usage is TRBJ2-3, with TRBD1 identical over 8 bases. The germline CDR1 and CDR2 sequences are ENHRY and SYGVKD. CDR3 length: 14 residues. J was trimmed by 2 bases and V by 6 bases; bases with no gene match: 4. CDR3 DNA sequence: TGTGCCATCAGCCCGGGACAGGCCACAGATACGCAGTATTTT. It specifies CAISPGQATDTQYF.

The CDR3 protein is CASSRTDFYEQYF. The CDR3, as DNA: TGTGCCAGCAGCCGGACAGATTTCTACGAGCAGTACTTC. The chain has TRBV7-2 and TRBJ2-7, with a tentative D call TRBD1 (6 bases). Trimming took 5 bases from V and 3 from J, leaving 11 bases between them. This CDR3 region has 13 residues. Germline CDR1 reads SGHTA; CDR2 reads FQGNSA.

This clonotype was recorded many times. This chain joins TRBV14 and TRBJ2-1, with D unclear. Per the germline V gene, CDR1 is SGHDN and CDR2 is FVKESK. The CDR3 runs to 16 residues. Trimming removed 4 bases at V and 4 bases at J, with 17 bases between. Written as DNA, the CDR3 is TGTGCCAGCAGCCCGGATGCCGGGTTGGGGTACAATGAGCAGTTCTTC. Residues: CASSPDAGLGYNEQFF.

This clonotype was counted many times. The rearrangement links TRBV30 to TRBJ1-6; D is uncertain. Germline CDR1 and CDR2: GTSNPN and SVGIG (reference sequence). The CDR3 covers 11 residues. V was pared by 2 bases and J by 9 bases, with 5 bases between. CDR3 nucleotide sequence: TGTGCCTGGAGTATCGTTTCACCCCTCCACTTT. Translation gives CAWSIVSPLHF.

This clonotype was counted ten times or more. As DNA, the CDR3 is TGTGCTGCCAGGGCGGGGGATCAGCCCCAGCATTTT. This codes for CAARAGDQPQHF. The V gene is TRBV6-2 or TRBV6-3, the J gene TRBJ1-5; perhaps TRBD1 as D (5 bases). The CDR3 sequence is 12 residues long. Germline V gives CDR1 MNHEY, CDR2 SVGEGT.